The subject of this entry is one T cell receptor (beta chain). Its specificity is not known. TCRdb re-analyzed the 5' RACE reads; it lists each CDR3 protein once, without DNA. The record lists 200,000 to 300,000 distinct CDR3 sequences, of which the ten most abundant hold around 4%. The source of the sample is a study of T cells expressing NK-cell markers. Findings and limits, study-wide: About 1.0-8% of CD8+ T cells in roughly six donors belonged to dominant NKG2C+ clonotypes.

Germline CDR1 is DFQATT and CDR2 is SNEGSKA (reference sequence). The CDR3 has 15 residues. The source material was blood T cells: a sorted CD56 or NKG2C T cell subset, CD4+ or CD8+ T cells, or bulk PBMC T cells (not recorded which). This clonotype originated in a woman aged 18-69 years in good health. V gene TRBV20-1 combines with J gene TRBJ2-1; TCRdb reports TRBD2, a call that lacks DNA to check it against. This chain's CDR3 is CSAPSGTSGNNEQFF.